These 19 T cell receptor beta chains were sequenced from one sample in a study of T-cell reconstitution after alpha-beta-depleted transplantation in children. TCRbeta library preparation incorporated unique molecular identifiers. TCRdb re-called the PCR reads with MiXCR, one entry per CDR3 protein. The data contain under 250,000 distinct CDR3 sequences, approximately 7% of them seen just once; the ten biggest clones take up approximately 6%. Source: PBMCs, taken before TCRalphabeta/CD19-depleted stem cell transplant. The source is a boy aged 2 to 10 with acute lymphoblastic leukemia, due to receive a stem cell transplant.

Ten or more counts support this clonotype. The J gene is TRBJ1-4, the V gene TRBV12-3 or TRBV12-4, with D possibly matching TRBD1 (6 bases). The CDR3 totals 16 residues. With 5 bases removed from V and 8 bases from J, the gap between germline ends came to 21 bases. The CDR3 bases are TGTGCCAGCAGTCTCGCGCCCGTGGGGGCTGGGGAAAAACTGTTTTTT. Its translation: CASSLAPVGAGEKLFF.

This clonotype was counted ten times or more. This chain connects TRBV11-3 to TRBJ1-2; D unresolved. CDR3 length: 15 residues. Germline V CDR1 and CDR2: SGHNT, YENEEA. V lost 0 bases, J lost 4 bases, and 12 bases lay in between. In DNA form, the CDR3 reads TGTGCCAGCAGCTTAGATCAGCGACCAGGCTATGGCTACACCTTC. Translation: CASSLDQRPGYGYTF.

This chain connects TRBV25-1 to TRBJ1-6, with D unclear. Between the trimmed V and J ends, which lost 3 bases and 0 bases, there was a span of 9 bases. Germline CDR1 MGHDK, CDR2 SYGVNS. The CDR3 has 16 residues. This CDR3 is CASSDSGISYNSPLHF. In nucleotides, the CDR3 is TGTGCCAGCAGTGACTCCGGAATCTCCTATAATTCACCCCTCCACTTT. Full variable domain (outside the CDR3, taken from reference TRBV25-1 and TRBJ1-6): EADIYQTPRYLVIGTGKKITLECSQTMGHDKMYWYQQDPGMELHLIHYSYGVNSTEKGDLSSESTVSRIRTEHFPLTLESARPSHTSQYLCASSDSGISYNSPLHFGNGTRLTVT.

In its sample, this clonotype was seen many times. The V call is TRBV5-1, the J call TRBJ1-1; D ambiguous. Germline V gene data show CDR1 as SGHRS and CDR2 as YFSETQ. V lost 6 bases and J lost 0, with 12 bases in between. CDR3 length equals 14 residues. CDR3 DNA sequence: TGCGCCAGCAAATCGGTGGGCTTGAACACTGAAGCTTTCTTT. This sequence encodes CASKSVGLNTEAFF.

With regard to this clonotype: One end of the junction does not line up with germline, which may come from a read error. The V gene is TRBV4-2, the J gene TRBJ2-7; tentatively, D is TRBD1 or TRBD2 (5 bases each). The germline V gene has CDR1 LGHNA and CDR2 YNFKEQ. This CDR3 has 13 residues. The CDR3 DNA reads as TGTGCCATCAGCCTCGGGGCCTCCTACGAGCAGTACTTC. Translation: CAISLGASYEQYF.

This clonotype was detected only a few times. The V gene is TRBV4-3, the J gene TRBJ2-1; the match to TRBD2 covers 7 bases. The CDR3 has 13 residues. The ends lost 4 bases at V and 6 bases at J; junction bases unmatched: 3. The germline V gene encodes CDR1 LGHNA and CDR2 YSLEER. The CDR3, as DNA: TGCGCCAGCAGCCCTTTAGCGGGCAATGAGCAGTTCTTC. This gives the protein CASSPLAGNEQFF.

This clonotype was detected ten times or more. The rearrangement links TRBV3-1 to TRBJ1-1, with 8 bases aligning to TRBD1. CDR1 and CDR2 (germline): LGHDT, YNNKEL (reference sequence). The CDR3 has 14 amino acids. The J segment lost 5 bases and the V segment lost 6 bases, leaving 8 bases of the junction unmatched. Here the CDR3 reads CASRRTGRYTEAFF. Written as DNA, the CDR3 is TGTGCCAGCAGGAGGACAGGGAGGTATACTGAAGCTTTCTTT.

Ten or more counts support this clonotype. The V and J genes are TRBV7-9 and TRBJ1-2, with D unresolved. CDR3 size: 12 residues. Germline CDR1 and CDR2: SEHNR and FQNEAQ (reference sequence). The V gene lost 1 base and the J gene lost 8 bases, with 8 bases spanning the gap. The CDR3 sequence: CASSLEGLGYTF. CDR3 nucleotide sequence: TGTGCCAGCAGCTTAGAAGGGTTGGGCTACACCTTC.

This clonotype was seen ten or more times. The J gene is TRBJ2-1, the V gene TRBV7-9; 7 bases match TRBD2. The germline V gene encodes CDR1 SEHNR and CDR2 FQNEAQ (reference sequence). The CDR3 has 15 residues. V was clipped by 7 bases and J by 4 bases; unmatched bases: 10. As DNA, the CDR3 is TGTGCCAGCACCACCCCTGGGGGGGGTTACAATGAGCAGTTCTTC. It yields the protein CASTTPGGGYNEQFF.

The rearrangement uses TRBV20-1 and TRBJ2-2, with D possibly being TRBD1 or TRBD2 (6 bases each). Germline CDR1 DFQATT, CDR2 SNEGSKA (reference sequence). The CDR3 is made up of 15 amino acids. Deletions cut 6 bases from V and 0 bases from J, with 14 bases between. CDR3 sequence reads: CSAPTGAANTGELFF. DNA of the CDR3: TGCAGTGCCCCTACGGGGGCCGCGAACACCGGGGAGCTGTTTTTT.

This clonotype was observed at least ten times. The chain recombines TRBV6-1 with TRBJ2-3, with a possible D match to TRBD1 (5 bases). Trimming removed 2 bases at V and 5 bases at J, with 5 bases between. Germline CDR1 is MNHNS and CDR2 is SASEGT. The CDR3 spans 12 residues. For the CDR3, the DNA is TGTGCCAGCAGTGAACAGGGAGATACGCAGTATTTT. Translated: CASSEQGDTQYF.

CDR3 DNA: TGCGCCAGCAGCTACCACGGGGGCAGGGTAAGGGAGCAGTACTTC. Translating it yields CASSYHGGRVREQYF. This sequence joins TRBV5-1 and TRBJ2-7, with D possibly called TRBD1 or TRBD2 (6 bases each). The V gene lost 3 bases and the J gene lost 7 bases, with 20 bases spanning the gap. The CDR3 is made up of 15 amino acids. Germline CDR1 SGHRS, CDR2 YFSETQ.

Many counts were recorded for this clonotype. This rearrangement joins TRBV12-3 or TRBV12-4 to TRBJ2-7; D is perhaps TRBD1 or TRBD2 (5 bases each). This CDR3 spans 13 amino acids. V lost 9 bases and J 5 bases, leaving 17 bases between the germline ends. The CDR3, as DNA: TGTGCCAGTCGGCAGGGACGAGCAGACGAGCAGTACTTC. This translates into CASRQGRADEQYF.

Ten or more counts support this clonotype. The chain combines TRBV5-1 with TRBJ2-3, with D unclear. V was clipped by 5 bases and J by 4 bases, with 14 bases between them. Germline V gene data show CDR1 as SGHRS and CDR2 as YFSETQ. The CDR3 runs to 14 residues. As DNA, the CDR3 is TGCGCCAGCAGTCCTCGGGTGGCGGCAGATACGCAGTATTTT. Translation gives CASSPRVAADTQYF.

This clonotype was detected many times. The rearrangement joins TRBV3-1 to TRBJ1-1; 8 bases are a match to TRBD1. The germline CDR1 and CDR2 sequences are LGHDT and YNNKEL (reference sequence). The CDR3 covers 13 residues. Trimming removed 5 bases from V and 7 bases from J; junction bases left unmatched: 6. CDR3 coding DNA: TGTGCCAGCAGCTTCCGACAGGGGTATGAAGCTTTCTTT. It translates to CASSFRQGYEAFF.

V and J are TRBV5-1 and TRBJ2-1, with 9 positions matching TRBD2. The CDR3 has 15 residues. CDR1 SGHRS and CDR2 YFSETQ come from the germline V gene. V lost 1 base and J lost 7; bases outside the gene matches: 6. CDR3 loop: CASSLPSGTENEQFF. CDR3 in DNA: TGCGCCAGCAGCTTGCCTAGCGGGACTGAGAATGAGCAGTTCTTC. Using reference TRBV5-1 and TRBJ2-1 for the parts outside the CDR3, the full variable domain is KAGVTQTPRYLIKTRGQQVTLSCSPISGHRSVSWYQQTPGQGLQFLFEYFSETQRNKGNFPGRFSGRQFSNSRSEMNVSTLELGDSALYLCASSLPSGTENEQFFGPGTRLTVL.

Ten or more counts support this clonotype. In DNA form, the CDR3 reads TGTGCCAGCAGCACCCTCGGGACTAGTATTCCAGATACGCAGTATTTT. This codes for CASSTLGTSIPDTQYF. The genes are TRBV6-1 and TRBJ2-3; 8 bases line up with TRBD2. V lost 6 bases to trimming and J lost 4 bases; unmatched junction nucleotides: 12. The CDR3 extends over 16 amino acids. CDR1 and CDR2 from the germline V gene are MNHNS and SASEGT.

The chain couples TRBV10-3 to TRBJ1-2; tentative D call: TRBD1 (5 bases). CDR3 length equals 15 residues. CDR1 ENHRY and CDR2 SYGVKD come from the germline V gene. V was trimmed by 7 bases and J by 1 base, leaving 16 bases between them. The CDR3 coding sequence is TGTGCCATCACTAATAAGGACAACTATAACTATGGCTACACCTTC. Encoded protein: CAITNKDNYNYGYTF.

V is TRBV19 and J is TRBJ2-1; the match to TRBD2 covers 10 bases. This CDR3 has 15 amino acids. The V gene's germline CDR1 is LNHDA and CDR2 SQIVND (reference sequence). J was trimmed by 4 bases and V by 5 bases; bases with no gene match: 5. The CDR3 sequence is CASSEAGGRYNEQFF. CDR3 coding DNA: TGTGCCAGTAGTGAAGCGGGGGGGCGTTACAATGAGCAGTTCTTC.